One sample yielded the 13 T cell receptor beta chains listed below, sequenced in a study of shared clonotypes between healthy human individuals. Libraries were prepared by immunoSEQ multiplex PCR; TCRdb keeps only in-frame clonotypes and omits some of them. The table lists approximately 500,000 clones, roughly 78% of them singletons, with 10% to 15% in the top ten. The material sequenced was PBMCs. All receptors come from a woman aged 35 to 49 in good health. Some clones in this sample may be carry-over from other donors' samples.

This chain uses TRBV11-2 with TRBJ1-2; 9 bases map to TRBD1. The CDR3 has 16 amino acids. Germline CDR1 is SGHAT and CDR2 is FQNNGV. Trimming removed 2 bases from V and 1 base from J; junction bases left unmatched: 5. The CDR3 bases are TGTGCCAGCAGCTTACTGACAGGGGGGGTTAACTATGGCTACACCTTC. Translating it yields CASSLLTGGVNYGYTF.

The chain employs TRBV29-1 and TRBJ1-1, with 7 bases fitting TRBD1. Trimming cost V 4 bases and J 4 bases; bases outside gene matches: 18. The CDR3 is 17 amino acids. The germline gives CDR1 SQVTM, CDR2 ANQGSEA. The CDR3 DNA reads TGCAGCGTTGGGGAACAATGGACAGGAACCCTTGTCACTGAAGCTTTCTTT. Protein sequence: CSVGEQWTGTLVTEAFF. The whole variable domain, filled in from reference TRBV29-1 and TRBJ1-1, reads SAVISQKPSRDICQRGTSLTIQCQVDSQVTMMFWYRQQPGQSLTLIATANQGSEATYESGFVIDKFPISRPNLTFSTLTVSNMSPEDSSIYLCSVGEQWTGTLVTEAFFGQGTRLTVV.

The CDR3 region has the DNA TGTGCCAGCTCACCAGGACAGACCATCGGGGAGCTGTTTTTT. As protein: CASSPGQTIGELFF. The rearrangement uses TRBV18 and TRBJ2-2; D may be TRBD1 (6 bases). Germline V gene lookup returns CDR1 KGHSH and CDR2 LQKENI. The CDR3 length is 14 residues. Trimming stripped 2 bases from V and 7 bases from J, with 11 bases between.

The chain recombines TRBV5-1 with TRBJ1-1; 8 positions match TRBD1. This CDR3 has 15 amino acids. Per germline, CDR1 SGHRS and CDR2 YFSETQ. V was clipped by 4 bases and J by 3 bases; unmatched bases: 8. The CDR3 loop reads CASSEGQGWDTEAFF. CDR3 in DNA: TGCGCCAGCAGCGAAGGACAGGGATGGGACACTGAAGCTTTCTTT.

In this sample, this clone turned up a few times. The chain combines TRBV6-1 with TRBJ2-6, with D hard to call. V lost 3 bases and J 0 bases, leaving 6 bases between the germline ends. The CDR3 consists of 15 residues. From germline, CDR1 is MNHNS and CDR2 SASEGT. Here the CDR3 reads CASSENLSGANVLTF. The CDR3 nucleotides read TGTGCCAGCAGTGAGAACCTCTCTGGGGCCAACGTCCTGACTTTC.

This clone was observed once. The rearrangement links TRBV5-1 to TRBJ1-3; the D gene is possibly TRBD1 (6 bases). The V gene's germline CDR1 is SGHRS and CDR2 YFSETQ. This CDR3 has 17 amino acids. V was shortened by 0 bases and J by 0 bases, with 13 bases between the two germline ends. This chain's CDR3 is CASSLAPGHLSGNTIYF. In nucleotides, the CDR3 is TGCGCCAGCAGCTTGGCCCCGGGACACCTCTCTGGAAACACCATATATTTT.

The table lists this clone with a few counts. The V gene is TRBV2, the J gene TRBJ1-1, with 8 bases identical to TRBD1. Germline CDR1 is SNHLY and CDR2 is FYNNEI. The J segment lost 3 bases and the V segment lost 4 bases, leaving 4 bases of the junction unmatched. The CDR3 sequence is 14 residues long. The CDR3 reads CASSGTGWDTEAFF. The CDR3 coding sequence is TGTGCCAGCAGTGGGACAGGGTGGGACACTGAAGCTTTCTTT.

The count of this clone is one. This chain connects TRBV6-5 to TRBJ1-1; D gene unclear. This CDR3 contains 12 residues. CDR1 is MNHEY, CDR2 SVGAGI, per germline. The V gene lost 2 bases and the J gene lost 3 bases, with 4 bases spanning the gap. The CDR3 bases are TGTGCCAGCAGTTACCCCGACACTGAAGCTTTCTTT. It specifies CASSYPDTEAFF.

This chain uses TRBV27 with TRBJ2-7, with D perhaps TRBD1 or TRBD2 (5 bases each). Trimming removed 6 bases at V and 1 base at J, with 16 bases between. Germline CDR1 reads MNHEY; CDR2 reads SMNVEV (reference sequence). The CDR3 is 15 residues long. For the CDR3, the DNA is TGTGCCAGCAGGAACGGGGCAGGGAGTTCCTACGAGCAGTACTTC. Amino acid sequence: CASRNGAGSSYEQYF.

The V and J genes are TRBV5-1 and TRBJ2-6; TRBD1 matches at 10 bases. The germline gives CDR1 SGHRS, CDR2 YFSETQ. The J segment lost 4 bases and the V segment lost 4 bases, leaving 8 bases of the junction unmatched. The length of the CDR3 is 17 residues. The CDR3 nucleotides are TGCGCCAGCAGCACGACAGGGGGCGCGTCGGGGGCCAACGTCCTGACTTTC. This encodes CASSTTGGASGANVLTF.

V usage is TRBV5-1 and J usage is TRBJ2-1; D is ambiguous. The CDR3 runs to 15 residues. Per the germline V gene, CDR1 is SGHRS and CDR2 is YFSETQ. The V and J ends lost 0 bases and 3 bases respectively, with 10 bases between them. In DNA form, the CDR3 reads TGCGCCAGCAGCTTGGTTGGCGGCGTCTACAATGAGCAGTTCTTC. It is translated as CASSLVGGVYNEQFF.

With respect to this clone: This may be a read error: a much more frequent sequence differs by one nucleotide. The V and J genes are TRBV7-8 and TRBJ2-7; D uncertain. CDR1 is SGHVS, CDR2 FQNEAQ, per germline. Trimming left V 4 bases short and J 2 bases short, with 3 bases between. The CDR3 consists of 11 residues. The DNA of the CDR3 is TGTGCCAGCAGCTCCCCCTACGAGCAGTACTTC. This translates into CASSSPYEQYF.

This chain links TRBV7-2 with TRBJ2-3, with D tentatively TRBD2 (7 bases). The CDR3 has 15 amino acids. V lost 5 bases and J lost 8, with 20 bases in between. From germline, CDR1 is SGHTA and CDR2 FQGNSA. The CDR3 is CASSEEVGGPVTQYF. For the CDR3, the DNA is TGTGCCAGCAGCGAAGAGGTGGGGGGGCCGGTTACGCAGTATTTT.